This T cell receptor beta chain was profiled in a study of radiotherapy plus CTLA-4 blockade in lung cancer. TCRdb's copy holds only in-frame clones and misses some; the assay was immunoSEQ multiplex PCR. The sample holds roughly 50,000 clones, about 72% seen once. Germline CDR1 SGDLS, CDR2 YYNGEE. This CDR3 spans 18 amino acids. Trimming pared 0 bases from V and 4 bases from J, leaving 22 bases between. This chain links TRBV9 with TRBJ1-2, with D possibly matching TRBD1 (6 bases). This TCR was recovered from a human donor with non-small cell lung cancer who had stable disease on radiotherapy plus ipilimumab. The sequencing used peripheral blood, collected from a patient treated with radiotherapy plus ipilimumab. In DNA, the CDR3 is TGTGCCAGCAGCGTAGCGGGGGGCGCGACGAGTGGCCGCTATGGCTACACCTTC. Amino acid sequence: CASSVAGGATSGRYGYTF.